Shown below are 30 T cell receptor beta chains from a single sample sequenced in a study of memory CD4+ T cells and cytomegalovirus serostatus. Single viable CD3+CD4+CD8-CD45RO+ cells were sorted as the memory CD4+ T cells. Sequencing was performed with immunoSEQ multiplex PCR; in TCRdb, only in-frame clones are kept and a portion is missing. Of approximately 92,000 clones listed, 80% are singletons. The sequenced sample was memory CD4+ T cells from blood. These receptors came from an adult in good health and CMV-seropositive.

The chain employs TRBV28 and TRBJ2-1; 10 nucleotides agree with TRBD2. This CDR3 contains 16 residues. J gave up 6 bases and V 7 bases, and 12 bases lay outside the gene matches. The germline V gene encodes CDR1 MDHEN and CDR2 SYDVKM. CDR3 nucleotide sequence: TGTGCCAGCATCACTGGGGAGACTAGCGGGTTCAATGAGCAGTTCTTC. Translated: CASITGETSGFNEQFF.

The chain carries TRBV18 and TRBJ1-3, with no clear D. The germline V and J ends were trimmed by 8 bases and 0 bases, with 8 bases remaining between them. This CDR3 comprises 13 residues. Germline loops: CDR1 KGHSH, CDR2 LQKENI. The CDR3 DNA sequence: TGTGCCAGCACGACCAGCTCTGGAAACACCATATATTTT. It codes for CASTTSSGNTIYF.

The CDR3 bases are TGTGCCAGCAGTTTATGGTCAGGAACCTACGAGCAGTACTTC. It encodes CASSLWSGTYEQYF. The chain uses TRBV28 and TRBJ2-7; D gene unclear. Germline V gene data show CDR1 as MDHEN and CDR2 as SYDVKM. CDR3 length: 14 residues. Trimming pared 0 bases from V and 2 bases from J, leaving 8 bases between.

This rearrangement joins TRBV29-1 to TRBJ2-5, with TRBD2 as a possible D gene (5 bases). The germline V gene has CDR1 SQVTM and CDR2 ANQGSEA. Trimming cost V 2 bases and J 5 bases, with 12 bases left between them. The CDR3 contains 13 residues. The CDR3 DNA reads TGCAGCGTTGAACGAGAGCGGAGGGAGACCCAGTACTTC. Residues: CSVERERRETQYF.

The V gene is TRBV7-3, the J gene TRBJ2-2; possibly TRBD1 or TRBD2 for D (5 bases each). The germline V gene encodes CDR1 SGHTA and CDR2 FQGTGA. V shed 1 base and J shed 1 base, with 7 bases lying between them. This CDR3 is 15 amino acids long. For the CDR3, the DNA is TGTGCCAGCAGCTTAAATGGGGGGAACACCGGGGAGCTGTTTTTT. Translated, it gives CASSLNGGNTGELFF.

The chain joins TRBV19 to TRBJ2-5, with D unresolved. Germline lookup yields CDR1 LNHDA and CDR2 SQIVND (reference sequence). The V end lost 1 base, the J end lost 1 base, and 7 bases lay between the germline ends. CDR3 length: 14 amino acids. CDR3 region: CASSIVGSQETQYF. The DNA for the CDR3 is TGTGCCAGTAGTATAGTCGGCAGCCAAGAGACCCAGTACTTC.

This clone was recorded a few times. One end of the junction fails to match germline, which may point to a read error. V is TRBV5-4 and J is TRBJ1-3, with D unclear. The CDR3 covers 16 residues. Germline lookup yields CDR1 SGHNT and CDR2 YYREEE (reference sequence). The CDR3 DNA reads as TGCGCCAGCAGCCAAGATCCGGGCTACTCTGGAAACACCATATATTTT. Its translation: CASSQDPGYSGNTIYF.

The chain joins TRBV5-8 to TRBJ2-7; maybe TRBD1 (6 bases). The germline V and J ends were trimmed by 4 bases and 5 bases, with 10 bases remaining between them. Germline CDR1 reads SGHTS; CDR2 reads YDEGEE. This CDR3 spans 12 amino acids. This CDR3 is CASSHTGNEQYF. In DNA form, the CDR3 reads TGTGCCAGCAGCCATACAGGGAACGAGCAGTACTTC. The whole variable domain, filled in from reference TRBV5-8 and TRBJ2-7, reads EAGVTQSPTHLIKTRGQQATLRCSPISGHTSVYWYQQALGLGLQFLLWYDEGEERNRGNFPPRFSGRQFPNYSSELNVNALELEDSALYLCASSHTGNEQYFGPGTRLTVT.

This chain joins TRBV19 and TRBJ2-3; no definite D call. The V and J ends lost 4 bases and 0 bases respectively, with 5 bases between them. The CDR3 is made up of 13 amino acids. CDR1 and CDR2 from the germline V gene are LNHDA and SQIVND (reference sequence). The CDR3 bases are TGTGCCAGTAGTAGCGCAAGCACAGATACGCAGTATTTT. Amino acid sequence: CASSSASTDTQYF.

The V call is TRBV29-1, the J call TRBJ1-1; 9 positions match TRBD1. The CDR3 is made up of 15 amino acids. Germline V CDR1 and CDR2: SQVTM, ANQGSEA. J lost 2 bases, V lost 4 bases, and 8 bases had no gene match. The CDR3 here is CSVAPGTGTNTEAFF. The CDR3 coding sequence is TGCAGCGTTGCCCCCGGGACAGGGACCAACACTGAAGCTTTCTTT.

The V and J genes are TRBV5-3 and TRBJ1-5; TRBD1 aligns across 7 bases. TRBV5-3 is identified as an open reading frame with a role that is uncertain. The CDR3 consists of 18 residues. The J segment lost 1 base and the V segment lost 4 bases, leaving 14 bases of the junction unmatched. This CDR3 is CARSTPTGRGLSNQPQHF. In nucleotides, the CDR3 is TGTGCCAGAAGCACTCCGACAGGGCGTGGGCTAAGCAATCAGCCCCAGCATTTT.

This clone came up a few times. The chain has TRBV29-1 and TRBJ2-3; D possibly corresponds to TRBD2 (6 bases). Germline V CDR1 and CDR2: SQVTM, ANQGSEA. Trimming cost V 6 bases and J 8 bases, with 18 bases left between them. The CDR3 totals 13 residues. The CDR3 reads CSVRWWEDGTQYF. The CDR3 DNA reads as TGCAGCGTCCGATGGTGGGAGGACGGTACGCAGTATTTT.

This chain connects TRBV2 to TRBJ2-1; 10 nucleotides line up with TRBD2. Losses at the gene ends were 7 bases for V and 6 bases for J; bases not matched to a gene: 3. This CDR3 is built from 13 residues. Germline CDR1 SNHLY, CDR2 FYNNEI. The CDR3 coding sequence is TGTGCCAGCAAGCGGGAGGGCATCAATGAGCAGTTCTTC. Residues: CASKREGINEQFF.

The gene calls are TRBV19 and TRBJ2-7; 7 nucleotides agree with TRBD2. The V gene end was trimmed by 3 bases and the J gene end by 4 bases; junction bases not matched to a gene: 21. The germline CDR1 and CDR2 sequences are LNHDA and SQIVND (reference sequence). The CDR3 has 19 amino acids. CDR3 loop: CASSISSSGRAGPPYEQYF. CDR3 nucleotide sequence: TGTGCCAGTAGTATTTCGAGTAGTGGGAGGGCAGGCCCTCCGTACGAGCAGTACTTC. Together with reference TRBV19 and TRBJ2-7, the CDR3 gives the full variable domain: DGGITQSPKYLFRKEGQNVTLSCEQNLNHDAMYWYRQDPGQGLRLIYYSQIVNDFQKGDIAEGYSVSREKKESFPLTVTSAQKNPTAFYLCASSISSSGRAGPPYEQYFGPGTRLTVT.

This chain joins TRBV5-1 and TRBJ2-5; 11 bases are a match to TRBD2. The V and J ends lost 4 bases and 4 bases, in that order; junction bases with no gene match: 9. CDR1 SGHRS and CDR2 YFSETQ come from the germline V gene. This CDR3 comprises 16 residues. CDR3 coding DNA: TGCGCCAGCAGCCCGACTAGCGGGACCGGGGGAGAGACCCAGTACTTC. Translating gives CASSPTSGTGGETQYF. Full variable domain (outside the CDR3, taken from reference TRBV5-1 and TRBJ2-5): KAGVTQTPRYLIKTRGQQVTLSCSPISGHRSVSWYQQTPGQGLQFLFEYFSETQRNKGNFPGRFSGRQFSNSRSEMNVSTLELGDSALYLCASSPTSGTGGETQYFGPGTRLLVL.

V is TRBV19 and J is TRBJ1-3; D is ambiguous. The V end was cut by 9 bases, the J end by 2 bases, with 17 bases between. The V gene's germline CDR1 is LNHDA and CDR2 SQIVND (reference sequence). The CDR3 extends over 15 amino acids. This chain's CDR3 is CARARTPVPGNTIYF. CDR3 coding DNA: TGTGCCAGGGCGCGAACTCCCGTTCCTGGAAACACCATATATTTT.

The chain couples TRBV7-3 to TRBJ2-1; 9 bases line up with TRBD2. This CDR3 contains 15 residues. V lost 5 bases to trimming and J lost 9 bases; unmatched junction nucleotides: 11. CDR1 SGHTA and CDR2 FQGTGA come from the germline V gene. The CDR3 DNA is TGTGCCAGCAGCCAGGGGGTAGCGGGAGTATCTGAGCAGTTCTTC. It specifies CASSQGVAGVSEQFF.

The chain joins TRBV18 to TRBJ2-7; the D gene is possibly TRBD2 (6 bases). Between the trimmed V and J ends, which lost 3 bases and 0 bases, there was a span of 15 bases. This CDR3 has 16 residues. Germline values: CDR1 KGHSH, CDR2 LQKENI. The CDR3 protein is CASSPSGGAFSYEQYF. The CDR3 DNA reads as TGTGCCAGCTCACCCTCGGGCGGGGCCTTCTCCTACGAGCAGTACTTC.

The J gene is TRBJ2-4, the V gene TRBV19; D may be TRBD1 (6 bases). This CDR3 contains 14 residues. The germline gives CDR1 LNHDA, CDR2 SQIVND (reference sequence). V lost 6 bases and J 6 bases, leaving 15 bases between the germline ends. The CDR3 bases are TGTGCCAGTAGCGCACAGGGTATGGGAAACATTCAGTACTTC. The encoded protein is CASSAQGMGNIQYF. Together with reference TRBV19 and TRBJ2-4, the CDR3 gives the full variable domain: DGGITQSPKYLFRKEGQNVTLSCEQNLNHDAMYWYRQDPGQGLRLIYYSQIVNDFQKGDIAEGYSVSREKKESFPLTVTSAQKNPTAFYLCASSAQGMGNIQYFGAGTRLSVL.

The chain joins TRBV19 to TRBJ1-2; 8 bases fit TRBD1. The germline V gene encodes CDR1 LNHDA and CDR2 SQIVND (reference sequence). With V trimmed by 5 bases and J by 8 bases, 4 bases remained unmatched. The CDR3 is 12 amino acids. The CDR3 bases are TGTGCCAGTAGTTCGGCAGGGGGCGGCTACACCTTC. Residues: CASSSAGGGYTF.

The rearrangement links TRBV6-4 to TRBJ2-6; no clear D. Trimming removed 4 bases at V and 4 bases at J, with 8 bases between. There are 14 residues in the CDR3. Germline V CDR1 and CDR2: MRHNA, SNTAGT. This CDR3 is CASSGRLGANVLTF. Written as DNA, the CDR3 is TGTGCCAGCAGTGGGCGTTTGGGGGCCAACGTCCTGACTTTC.

This clone was recorded a few times. The chain has TRBV13 and TRBJ2-3; TRBD2 matches 13 bases. The junction had 2 bases not matched to a gene; V was cut back by 0 bases and J by 2 bases. The germline V gene has CDR1 PRHDT and CDR2 FYEKMQ (reference sequence). The CDR3 spans 17 residues. The CDR3 DNA sequence: TGTGCCAGCAGCTTAGGACTAGCGGGAGGGAACACAGATACGCAGTATTTT. Amino acid sequence: CASSLGLAGGNTDTQYF.

The chain carries TRBV28 and TRBJ1-3; 7 positions match TRBD1. The germline V gene encodes CDR1 MDHEN and CDR2 SYDVKM. CDR3 length: 13 residues. Unmatched junction bases numbered 1, after V lost 8 bases and J lost 0 bases. Written as DNA, the CDR3 is TGTGCCAGCCGACAGGGCTCTGGAAACACCATATATTTT. It yields the protein CASRQGSGNTIYF.

This clone has just one count. This rearrangement joins TRBV5-4 to TRBJ1-4, with unresolved D. Trimming left V 7 bases short and J 3 bases short, with 16 bases between. CDR1 is SGHNT and CDR2 is YYREEE in the germline V gene (reference sequence). The CDR3 contains 15 residues. The DNA for the CDR3 is TGTGCCAGCTCTAGCGGGCAGACACCTAATGAAAAACTGTTTTTT. Translation gives CASSSGQTPNEKLFF.

This chain connects TRBV5-8 to TRBJ1-5; perhaps TRBD1 as D (6 bases). V gave up 4 bases and J gave up 0 bases, with 20 bases separating them. This CDR3 is 18 amino acids long. The V gene's germline CDR1 is SGHTS and CDR2 YDEGEE. This CDR3 is CASSRWSGQSDSNQPQHF. CDR3 DNA: TGTGCCAGCAGCCGGTGGTCCGGACAGAGCGATAGCAATCAGCCCCAGCATTTT.

This clone occurred once. The chain couples TRBV5-6 to TRBJ1-3; no clear D. CDR3 length: 15 residues. Trimming pared 0 bases from V and 4 bases from J, leaving 11 bases between. The germline V gene encodes CDR1 SGHDT and CDR2 YYEEEE. The CDR3 protein is CASSLAAAKGNTIYF. The CDR3, as DNA: TGTGCCAGCAGCTTGGCCGCGGCGAAGGGAAACACCATATATTTT.

The V and J genes are TRBV9 and TRBJ1-5; D ambiguous. V shed 3 bases and J shed 9 bases, with 10 bases lying between them. The CDR3 has 12 residues. Germline CDR1 is SGDLS and CDR2 is YYNGEE. For the CDR3, the DNA is TGTGCCAGCAGCGAGGCAGAGGGGCCCCAGCATTTT. It yields the protein CASSEAEGPQHF. The entire variable domain, with the rest obtained from reference TRBV9 and TRBJ1-5, is as follows: DSGVTQTPKHLITATGQRVTLRCSPRSGDLSVYWYQQSLDQGLQFLIQYYNGEERAKGNILERFSAQQFPDLHSELNLSSLELGDSALYFCASSEAEGPQHFGDGTRLSIL.

The chain couples TRBV6-6 to TRBJ2-1; the match to TRBD1 covers 7 bases. J was trimmed by 0 bases and V by 7 bases; bases with no gene match: 6. The CDR3 has 15 residues. The germline V gene encodes CDR1 MNHNY and CDR2 SVGAGI (reference sequence). CDR3 in amino acids: CASTVGQNSYNEQFF. The CDR3 DNA follows: TGTGCCAGCACCGTGGGACAGAACTCCTACAATGAGCAGTTCTTC.

The chain joins TRBV7-8 to TRBJ2-7; 14 nucleotides match TRBD2. CDR3 length: 17 residues. Germline CDR1 reads SGHVS; CDR2 reads FQNEAQ. The V and J ends lost 2 bases and 3 bases, in that order; junction bases with no gene match: 6. CDR3 protein: CASSLNSGLAGGYEQYF. The CDR3, as DNA: TGTGCCAGCAGCTTAAATTCCGGACTAGCGGGGGGCTACGAGCAGTACTTC.

The CDR3 DNA reads as TGTGCCAGCAGTGAGACCGGGACAGGGGGTCTGTACACCTTC. This sequence encodes CASSETGTGGLYTF. The chain couples TRBV6-1 to TRBJ1-2; TRBD1 agrees at 11 bases. The V and J ends lost 3 bases and 11 bases, in that order; junction bases with no gene match: 8. The CDR3 consists of 14 residues. Germline V gives CDR1 MNHNS, CDR2 SASEGT.